The source of this TCR beta chain is a study of T cells after yellow fever vaccination. This clonotype was seen repeatedly, ten times or more. Trimming pared 1 base from V and 10 bases from J, leaving 15 bases between. Germline CDR1 and CDR2: SGHNT and YYREEE (reference sequence). This CDR3 comprises 15 residues. MiXCR, run by TCRdb on the 5' RACE reads, gives a single entry per CDR3 protein. The sample includes fewer than 400,000 distinct CDR3 sequences, 6.2% of them seen just once. The chain uses TRBV5-4 and TRBJ1-6; D unresolved. The clonotype originates from a man younger than 40 who received the YFV17D yellow fever vaccine. Sequencing was performed on PBMCs, taken 5 days after the yellow fever booster vaccination. CDR3 sequence (DNA): TGTGCCAGCAGCTTGTATGCAGCTGACGGGTCACCCCTCCACTTT. Translating it yields CASSLYAADGSPLHF.